Presented here are 9 T cell receptor beta chains from one specimen sequenced in a study of blood T cells in healthy people across ages. A second PCR of 7 to 11 cycles used a sample-barcoded 5' primer and a J-beta primer mix. MiXCR, applied by TCRdb to the 5' RACE reads, yields one record per CDR3 protein. Here the sample spans roughly 1.5 million distinct CDR3 sequences, about 42% being singletons. Sequenced input: blood. These receptors were obtained from a woman aged 18-29 years in good health.

The genes are TRBV5-1 and TRBJ2-7; tentatively, D is TRBD1 (5 bases). Germline-derived CDR1 and CDR2 are SGHRS and YFSETQ. Deletions cut 0 bases from V and 3 bases from J, with 13 bases between. This CDR3 comprises 15 residues. For the CDR3, the DNA is TGCGCCAGCAGCTTGGAAGGGGCCCAGAGCTACGAGCAGTACTTC. Translating it yields CASSLEGAQSYEQYF.

This clonotype has more than one count but fewer than ten. This chain joins TRBV6-2 or TRBV6-3 and TRBJ2-7; the match to TRBD2 covers 11 bases. Germline trimming cut 5 bases from V and 1 base from J; bases unmatched to any gene: 7. From germline, CDR1 is MNHEY and CDR2 SVGEGT. The CDR3 is made up of 16 amino acids. The CDR3 region is CASSVTSGSLSYEQYF. The CDR3 bases are TGTGCCAGCAGTGTCACTAGCGGGAGTTTATCCTACGAGCAGTACTTC.

This clonotype has a handful of counts. The chain is built from TRBV12-3 or TRBV12-4 and TRBJ1-1; no clear D. This CDR3 has 14 amino acids. The germline V and J ends were trimmed by 3 bases and 3 bases, with 11 bases remaining between them. The CDR3 nucleotides are TGTGCCAGCAGTTTTAGCTTATTAGACACTGAAGCTTTCTTT. Translating gives CASSFSLLDTEAFF.

This chain uses TRBV29-1 with TRBJ1-2; TRBD1 is a possible D gene (6 bases). The ends were cut back, 3 bases at V and 2 bases at J, with 10 bases in the middle. The CDR3 consists of 13 residues. Looked up from germline, CDR1 is SQVTM and CDR2 is ANQGSEA. CDR3: CSVDAGANYGYTF. The CDR3 DNA reads as TGCAGCGTTGACGCAGGGGCCAACTATGGCTACACCTTC.

This clonotype showed up many times. The rearrangement joins TRBV12-3 or TRBV12-4 to TRBJ2-3; a weak D match, TRBD2 (5 bases). The CDR3 has 14 residues. Trimming removed 1 base from V and 2 bases from J, with 7 bases in between. This chain's CDR3 is CASSLGLYTDTQYF. The CDR3 coding sequence is TGTGCCAGCAGTTTAGGACTATACACAGATACGCAGTATTTT.

This chain uses TRBV6-6 with TRBJ2-1, with D perhaps assigned TRBD1 or TRBD2 (5 bases each). V was pared by 7 bases and J by 7 bases, with 20 bases between. The CDR3 has 15 amino acids. CDR1 is MNHNY and CDR2 is SVGAGI in the germline V gene (reference sequence). The CDR3 reads CASTRDQSPNNEQFF. CDR3 sequence (DNA): TGTGCCAGCACTCGGGACCAGAGCCCCAATAATGAGCAGTTCTTC.

The V call is TRBV7-6, the J call TRBJ2-7; 10 positions match TRBD2. V lost 0 bases to trimming and J lost 4 bases; unmatched junction nucleotides: 6. Germline CDR1 and CDR2: SGHVS and FNYEAQ. The CDR3 is 16 residues long. The CDR3 region has the DNA TGTGCCAGCAGCTTAGCTCCTACTAGCGGGATGTACGAGCAGTACTTC. Translating gives CASSLAPTSGMYEQYF.

The chain employs TRBV4-3 and TRBJ2-3; D gene unclear. The CDR3 contains 17 residues. The V gene's germline CDR1 is LGHNA and CDR2 YSLEER. V lost 4 bases to trimming and J lost 1 base, with 18 bases between them. The DNA for the CDR3 is TGCGCCAGCAGCCCACGGATGATAAGGTTCGGCACAGATACGCAGTATTTT. It is translated as CASSPRMIRFGTDTQYF.

The gene calls are TRBV11-2 and TRBJ1-2, with 8 bases aligning to TRBD1. The CDR3 is made up of 15 amino acids. The junction had 9 bases not matched to a gene; V was cut back by 4 bases and J by 5 bases. The V gene's germline CDR1 is SGHAT and CDR2 FQNNGV. The chain's CDR3 is CASSSNLGQAYGYTF. DNA for the CDR3: TGTGCCAGCAGCTCCAATCTGGGACAGGCGTATGGCTACACCTTC.